A single sample is the source of the 15 T cell receptor beta chains below, sequenced in a study of T cells in localized non-small cell lung cancer. Repertoires were generated with immunoSEQ multiplex PCR, while TCRdb's copy carries only in-frame clones and drops some. This table holds around 40,000 clones, 88% found once. The sequencing here drew on peripheral blood, taken before any cancer treatment. All receptors come from a female donor over 55 with stage I squamous cell lung carcinoma.

The chain couples TRBV29-1 to TRBJ2-1, with a possible D match to TRBD1 (7 bases). The CDR3 is made up of 16 amino acids. In germline, CDR1 is SQVTM, CDR2 ANQGSEA. The V gene lost 7 bases and the J gene lost 10 bases, with 29 bases spanning the gap. The CDR3 reads CSALRGRGQTNPEQFF. CDR3 DNA sequence: TGCAGCGCCCTAAGGGGGCGGGGACAGACAAATCCGGAGCAGTTCTTC.

V is TRBV5-1 and J is TRBJ2-1; the match to TRBD2 covers 7 bases. The CDR3 consists of 15 residues. CDR1 and CDR2 from the germline V gene are SGHRS and YFSETQ. V was clipped by 4 bases and J by 5 bases; unmatched bases: 9. The CDR3 loop is CASSTTSVINNEQFF. The CDR3 nucleotides are TGCGCCAGCAGCACAACTAGCGTAATTAACAATGAGCAGTTCTTC.

The chain employs TRBV7-3 and TRBJ2-2; 15 bases match TRBD2. The ends lost 5 bases at V and 8 bases at J; junction bases unmatched: 6. The germline CDR1 and CDR2 sequences are SGHTA and FQGTGA. This CDR3 contains 16 residues. The CDR3, as DNA: TGTGCCAGCAGCCGGGGACTAGCGGGAGGCGTAGGGGAGCTGTTTTTT. It encodes CASSRGLAGGVGELFF.

The genes are TRBV18 and TRBJ2-2; D is perhaps TRBD1 (5 bases). Between the trimmed V and J ends, which lost 6 bases and 5 bases, there was a span of 10 bases. The CDR3 has 13 residues. Germline CDR1 is KGHSH and CDR2 is LQKENI. The CDR3 is CASSPQGTGELFF. For the CDR3, the DNA is TGTGCCAGCTCCCCCCAGGGAACCGGGGAGCTGTTTTTT.

This clone is a singleton in its sample. The chain is built from TRBV7-2 and TRBJ1-2; 9 positions agree with TRBD1. J lost 2 bases, V lost 5 bases, and 6 bases had no gene match. This CDR3 is 15 amino acids long. From germline, CDR1 is SGHTA and CDR2 FQGNSA. The CDR3 DNA reads as TGTGCCAGCAGCCGGGACAGGGTTACCAACTATGGCTACACCTTC. Translating it yields CASSRDRVTNYGYTF.

The J gene is TRBJ1-4, the V gene TRBV18; the D is unclear. Per the germline V gene, CDR1 is KGHSH and CDR2 is LQKENI. This CDR3 region has 14 residues. Trimming pared 3 bases from V and 3 bases from J, leaving 8 bases between. The CDR3 protein is CASSPRQSNEKLFF. CDR3 DNA: TGTGCCAGCTCACCTCGGCAGTCTAATGAAAAACTGTTTTTT.

The chain combines TRBV11-2 with TRBJ2-2; D may be TRBD2 (6 bases). Germline V CDR1 and CDR2: SGHAT, FQNNGV. The length of the CDR3 is 15 residues. Trimming took 5 bases from V and 1 from J, leaving 11 bases between them. The CDR3: CASSAPGLNTGELFF. CDR3 nucleotide sequence: TGTGCCAGCAGCGCCCCGGGACTGAACACCGGGGAGCTGTTTTTT.

The chain combines TRBV7-2 with TRBJ2-3, with TRBD2 matching over 9 bases. Germline CDR1 reads SGHTA; CDR2 reads FQGNSA. V lost 6 bases, J lost 5 bases, and 3 bases stayed unmatched. The CDR3 consists of 13 residues. The CDR3 nucleotides read TGTGCCAGCAGAGCTAGCGGGAAAGATACGCAGTATTTT. Residues: CASRASGKDTQYF. Supplemented by reference TRBV7-2 and TRBJ2-3, the full variable domain reads GAGVSQSPSNKVTEKGKDVELRCDPISGHTALYWYRQSLGQGLEFLIYFQGNSAPDKSGLPSDRFSAERTGGSVSTLTIQRTQQEDSAVYLCASRASGKDTQYFGPGTRLTVL.

The genes are TRBV10-3 and TRBJ1-2, with TRBD1 matching 7 bases. This CDR3 is built from 12 residues. From germline, CDR1 is ENHRY and CDR2 SYGVKD. J was trimmed by 4 bases and V by 8 bases; bases with no gene match: 4. Here the CDR3 reads CAIGTETYGYTF. In DNA, the CDR3 is TGTGCCATCGGGACAGAAACCTATGGCTACACCTTC.

This chain connects TRBV9 to TRBJ1-1, with D uncertain. V was cut by 4 bases and J by 5 bases, with 18 bases left in between. Germline V gene data show CDR1 as SGDLS and CDR2 as YYNGEE. The CDR3 is 15 amino acids. The CDR3 DNA sequence: TGTGCCAGCAGCCCCGGGTCCCCTGAAGGGACTGAAGCTTTCTTT. It is translated as CASSPGSPEGTEAFF. Complete variable domain (other parts from reference TRBV9 and TRBJ1-1): DSGVTQTPKHLITATGQRVTLRCSPRSGDLSVYWYQQSLDQGLQFLIQYYNGEERAKGNILERFSAQQFPDLHSELNLSSLELGDSALYFCASSPGSPEGTEAFFGQGTRLTVV.

This rearrangement joins TRBV19 to TRBJ1-2; maybe TRBD1 (6 bases). CDR1 and CDR2 from the germline V gene are LNHDA and SQIVND (reference sequence). This CDR3 has 14 amino acids. Trimming took 4 bases from V and 1 from J, leaving 10 bases between them. The CDR3 DNA sequence: TGTGCCAGTAGTACCGCGACAGGTAACTATGGCTACACCTTC. Translating it yields CASSTATGNYGYTF.

The chain is built from TRBV20-1 and TRBJ2-5; D is ambiguous. Germline-derived CDR1 and CDR2 are DFQATT and SNEGSKA (reference sequence). CDR3 length equals 11 residues. V lost 7 bases, J lost 1 base, and 7 bases lay in between. The CDR3 region is CSVRVQETQYF. Written as DNA, the CDR3 is TGCAGTGTTAGGGTCCAAGAGACCCAGTACTTC.

This chain joins TRBV19 and TRBJ1-1; 9 nucleotides align to TRBD1. Germline values: CDR1 LNHDA, CDR2 SQIVND (reference sequence). The junction had 6 bases not matched to a gene; V was cut back by 6 bases and J by 4 bases. This CDR3 is 14 amino acids long. CDR3 sequence: CASRTQTGGTEAFF. The CDR3 region has the DNA TGTGCCAGTAGGACTCAGACAGGGGGCACTGAAGCTTTCTTT. The variable domain in full, with the rest retrieved from reference TRBV19 and TRBJ1-1, is DGGITQSPKYLFRKEGQNVTLSCEQNLNHDAMYWYRQDPGQGLRLIYYSQIVNDFQKGDIAEGYSVSREKKESFPLTVTSAQKNPTAFYLCASRTQTGGTEAFFGQGTRLTVV.

V and J are TRBV11-3 and TRBJ2-7; D is unclear. V was clipped by 1 base and J by 3 bases, with 10 bases between them. This CDR3 comprises 14 residues. Germline V gene sequence: CDR1 SGHNT, CDR2 YENEEA. Written as DNA, the CDR3 is TGTGCCAGCAGCTTAGCGGCAGTAAGCTACGAGCAGTACTTC. This encodes CASSLAAVSYEQYF.

About this clone: An end of the junction does not agree with germline; a read error may underlie this. V is TRBV7-8 and J is TRBJ2-7; 10 nucleotides match TRBD2. Germline lookup yields CDR1 SGHVS and CDR2 FQNEAQ. CDR3 size: 15 residues. This CDR3 reads CASILSGREPYEQYF. The DNA of the CDR3 is TGTGCCAGCATCTTAAGCGGGAGGGAACCCTACGAGCAGTACTTC.